The source of this TCR beta chain is a study of blood T cell repertoires in COVID-19. Study-level information: Sources were T cells, B-cell-depleted T cells, or PBMCs; the material itself was cDNA or gDNA.

Germline values: CDR1 KGHSH, CDR2 LQKENI. CDR3 length equals 14 residues. The V end was cut by 0 bases, the J end by 2 bases, with 7 bases between. Seattle researchers signed up patients amid active infection and tracked them longitudinally. As handled by the study authors: Amplification with reference gene primers provided the estimates of nucleated cell counts. Profiled with immunoSEQ multiplex PCR; TCRdb holds only in-frame clones, not every one. The V and J calls and clone size were taken over from that table, and D and trimming were inferred from the DNA. Among 150,000 or so clones listed, less than 85% were seen once.

J is TRBJ1-1 and V is TRBV18; D perhaps matches TRBD1 (5 bases). This sequence was found in a woman aged 55-70 years with COVID-19, enrolled during active disease. The source material was peripheral blood. CDR3 in amino acids: CASSPPQGNTEAFF. The CDR3 nucleotides read TGTGCCAGCTCACCACCGCAGGGCAACACTGAAGCTTTCTTT.